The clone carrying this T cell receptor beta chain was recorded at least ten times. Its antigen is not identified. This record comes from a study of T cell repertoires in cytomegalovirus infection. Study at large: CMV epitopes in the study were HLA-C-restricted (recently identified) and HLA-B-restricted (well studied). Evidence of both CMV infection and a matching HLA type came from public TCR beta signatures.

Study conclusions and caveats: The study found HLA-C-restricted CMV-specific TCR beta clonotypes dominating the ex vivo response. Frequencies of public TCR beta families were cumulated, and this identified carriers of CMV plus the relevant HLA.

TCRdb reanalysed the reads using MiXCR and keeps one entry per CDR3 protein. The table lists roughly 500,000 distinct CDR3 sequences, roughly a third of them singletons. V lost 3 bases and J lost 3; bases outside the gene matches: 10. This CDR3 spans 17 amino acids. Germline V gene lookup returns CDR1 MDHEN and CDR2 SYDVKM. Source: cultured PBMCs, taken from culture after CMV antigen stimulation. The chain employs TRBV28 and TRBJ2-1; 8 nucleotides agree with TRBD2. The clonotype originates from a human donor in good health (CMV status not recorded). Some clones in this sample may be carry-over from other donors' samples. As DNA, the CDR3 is TGTGCCAGCAGTTTTAGCCTAGGACTAGCCAGCTACAATGAGCAGTTCTTC. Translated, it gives CASSFSLGLASYNEQFF.